One and the same sample provided the 26 T cell receptor beta chains below, sequenced in a study of blood T cell repertoires in COVID-19. Here immunoSEQ multiplex PCR was the method, and the copy in TCRdb shows in-frame clones only, minus some. The data hold more than 350,000 clones, with just under 90% observed a single time. Source material: PBMCs or T cells enriched from blood (not recorded which). Every receptor here comes from a woman in her fifties or sixties who had recovered from COVID-19.

J is TRBJ2-7 and V is TRBV27, with 16 bases identical to TRBD2. J lost 4 bases, V lost 1 base, and 13 bases had no gene match. The CDR3 runs 20 residues. Germline-derived CDR1 and CDR2 are MNHEY and SMNVEV (reference sequence). The CDR3: CASSLLPPFGTSGGEYEQYF. In DNA form, the CDR3 reads TGTGCCAGCAGTTTATTACCCCCTTTCGGGACTAGCGGGGGGGAGTACGAGCAGTACTTC.

The genes are TRBV5-1 and TRBJ1-2; TRBD1 matches 7 bases. The CDR3 length is 14 residues. Germline loops: CDR1 SGHRS, CDR2 YFSETQ. Unmatched junction bases numbered 10, after V lost 3 bases and J lost 8 bases. The CDR3 coding sequence is TGCGCCAGCAGCTCTGACAGGGTTGGAAGCGGCTACACCTTC. Translation: CASSSDRVGSGYTF.

This clone was detected once. This chain's CDR3 is CASSTTGGFATGELFF. The CDR3 DNA follows: TGTGCCAGCAGTACGACAGGGGGTTTTGCCACCGGGGAGCTGTTTTTT. This chain links TRBV27 with TRBJ2-2; 9 bases are shared with TRBD1. Germline-derived CDR1 and CDR2 are MNHEY and SMNVEV (reference sequence). The CDR3 is made up of 16 amino acids. The ends lost 5 bases at V and 4 bases at J; junction bases unmatched: 8.

The chain is built from TRBV7-9 and TRBJ2-1, with a weak D call TRBD2 (7 bases). The V end was cut by 4 bases, the J end by 6 bases, with 13 bases between. CDR3 size: 14 residues. Per the germline V gene, CDR1 is SEHNR and CDR2 is FQNEAQ (reference sequence). This chain's CDR3 is CASSSSRGLNEQFF. The DNA for the CDR3 is TGTGCCAGCAGCTCCTCGCGGGGGCTCAATGAGCAGTTCTTC.

This chain joins TRBV25-1 and TRBJ1-1; D gene uncertain. This CDR3 comprises 13 residues. Germline V gene data show CDR1 as MGHDK and CDR2 as SYGVNS. Trimming pared 8 bases from V and 1 base from J, leaving 11 bases between. The CDR3 loop reads CASEKEQNTEAFF. The CDR3 nucleotides are TGTGCCAGCGAAAAAGAACAGAACACTGAAGCTTTCTTT.

The chain couples TRBV5-1 to TRBJ1-1; D possibly corresponds to TRBD1 (6 bases). CDR1 and CDR2 (germline): SGHRS, YFSETQ. The CDR3 contains 12 residues. The V end was cut by 5 bases, the J end by 8 bases, with 13 bases between. The CDR3 sequence: CASSHTGKEAFF. The CDR3 DNA reads TGCGCCAGCAGTCATACAGGGAAGGAAGCTTTCTTT. The whole variable domain, remainder taken from reference TRBV5-1 and TRBJ1-1, is KAGVTQTPRYLIKTRGQQVTLSCSPISGHRSVSWYQQTPGQGLQFLFEYFSETQRNKGNFPGRFSGRQFSNSRSEMNVSTLELGDSALYLCASSHTGKEAFFGQGTRLTVV.

The V gene is TRBV2, the J gene TRBJ1-5; D might be TRBD1 (5 bases). Looked up from germline, CDR1 is SNHLY and CDR2 is FYNNEI. CDR3 length: 14 residues. Trimming removed 8 bases at V and 3 bases at J, with 14 bases between. The CDR3 DNA follows: TGTGCCAGCGGCAGGGAAGGCACCAATCAGCCCCAGCATTTT. This sequence encodes CASGREGTNQPQHF. Supplemented by reference TRBV2 and TRBJ1-5, the full variable domain reads EPEVTQTPSHQVTQMGQEVILRCVPISNHLYFYWYRQILGQKVEFLVSFYNNEISEKSEIFDDQFSVERPDGSNFTLKIRSTKLEDSAMYFCASGREGTNQPQHFGDGTRLSIL.

The rearrangement links TRBV9 to TRBJ2-6, with a tentative D call TRBD2 (6 bases). The germline V gene encodes CDR1 SGDLS and CDR2 YYNGEE. The CDR3 spans 16 residues. Trimming pared 3 bases from V and 3 bases from J, leaving 13 bases between. CDR3 amino acids: CASSDPWGVGANVLTF. The CDR3 DNA reads TGTGCCAGCAGCGACCCTTGGGGGGTTGGGGCCAACGTCCTGACTTTC. Together with reference TRBV9 and TRBJ2-6, the CDR3 gives the full variable domain: DSGVTQTPKHLITATGQRVTLRCSPRSGDLSVYWYQQSLDQGLQFLIQYYNGEERAKGNILERFSAQQFPDLHSELNLSSLELGDSALYFCASSDPWGVGANVLTFGAGSRLTVL.

The chain employs TRBV7-9 and TRBJ1-2, with D possibly being TRBD1 (5 bases). This CDR3 is built from 17 residues. Looked up from germline, CDR1 is SEHNR and CDR2 is FQNEAQ (reference sequence). The germline V and J ends were trimmed by 3 bases and 4 bases, with 21 bases remaining between them. Here the CDR3 reads CASSLVRPQGIGYGYTF. In DNA form, the CDR3 reads TGTGCCAGCAGCTTGGTGCGACCTCAGGGCATCGGCTATGGCTACACCTTC.

This clone was seen only a few times. The chain uses TRBV11-2 and TRBJ2-2; 7 nucleotides agree with TRBD1. J gave up 7 bases and V 4 bases, and 9 bases lay outside the gene matches. CDR1 is SGHAT and CDR2 is FQNNGV in the germline V gene. This CDR3 comprises 15 residues. The CDR3 nucleotides are TGTGCCAGCAGCTCCCGGACAGGATCCGTCGGGGAGCTGTTTTTT. Translated, it gives CASSSRTGSVGELFF.

The chain couples TRBV6-5 to TRBJ1-1; a weak D match, TRBD1 (5 bases). Trimming took 7 bases from V and 10 from J, leaving 13 bases between them. CDR1 and CDR2 from the germline V gene are MNHEY and SVGAGI. CDR3 size: 11 residues. The CDR3 reads CASTSGRGAFF. CDR3 in DNA: TGTGCCAGCACATCAGGGCGAGGAGCTTTCTTT.

The gene calls are TRBV27 and TRBJ1-6; TRBD1 is a possible D gene (5 bases). The CDR3 consists of 14 residues. In germline, CDR1 is MNHEY, CDR2 SMNVEV (reference sequence). The germline V and J ends were trimmed by 7 bases and 10 bases, with 17 bases remaining between them. The CDR3 DNA is TGTGCCAGCACAAGGTGGGGGGTCCGGTCACCCCTCCACTTT. This sequence encodes CASTRWGVRSPLHF.

The V call is TRBV24-1, the J call TRBJ2-2, with 7 bases matching TRBD1. Germline V gene lookup returns CDR1 KGHDR and CDR2 SFDVKD. The V gene end was trimmed by 9 bases and the J gene end by 5 bases; junction bases not matched to a gene: 14. There are 16 residues in the CDR3. The chain's CDR3 is CATAVEGARGTGELFF. Written as DNA, the CDR3 is TGTGCCACCGCTGTCGAGGGGGCGCGAGGGACCGGGGAGCTGTTTTTT.

The chain uses TRBV4-3 and TRBJ1-3, with TRBD1 matching 8 bases. Germline values: CDR1 LGHNA, CDR2 YSLEER. CDR3 length equals 16 residues. V lost 4 bases, J lost 8 bases, and 13 bases stayed unmatched. CDR3 DNA: TGCGCCAGCAGCCGAGGACAGGGTCAATTTTTGGACACCATATATTTT. It is translated as CASSRGQGQFLDTIYF.

The rearrangement links TRBV20-1 to TRBJ1-5, with D unclear. Germline V lookup: CDR1 DFQATT, CDR2 SNEGSKA (reference sequence). The CDR3 totals 14 residues. Trimming removed 3 bases at V and 0 bases at J, with 9 bases between. The CDR3 sequence is CSASWPYSNQPQHF. CDR3 sequence (DNA): TGCAGTGCTAGTTGGCCTTATAGCAATCAGCCCCAGCATTTT.

The chain recombines TRBV19 with TRBJ1-5, with D hard to call. V lost 5 bases and J lost 5, with 10 bases in between. Germline CDR1 and CDR2: LNHDA and SQIVND (reference sequence). The CDR3 has 13 residues. The CDR3 DNA reads TGTGCCAGTAGTTCGACACCTCATCAGCCCCAGCATTTT. As protein: CASSSTPHQPQHF. The variable domain in full, with the rest retrieved from reference TRBV19 and TRBJ1-5, is DGGITQSPKYLFRKEGQNVTLSCEQNLNHDAMYWYRQDPGQGLRLIYYSQIVNDFQKGDIAEGYSVSREKKESFPLTVTSAQKNPTAFYLCASSSTPHQPQHFGDGTRLSIL.

The V gene is TRBV3-1 (or the pseudogene TRBV3-2), the J gene TRBJ2-7; a possible D gene is TRBD2 (6 bases). CDR3 length: 16 amino acids. The ends were cut back, 1 base at V and 5 bases at J, with 18 bases in the middle. The germline CDR1 and CDR2 sequences are LGHDT and YNNKEL (reference sequence). The CDR3 sequence: CASSQGWRGLKDEQYF. CDR3 bases: TGTGCCAGCAGCCAAGGGTGGAGGGGCCTTAAGGACGAGCAGTACTTC.

V is TRBV9 and J is TRBJ2-7, with a possible D match to TRBD2 (5 bases). Trimming cost V 0 bases and J 2 bases, with 9 bases left between them. There are 14 residues in the CDR3. Per the germline V gene, CDR1 is SGDLS and CDR2 is YYNGEE. The CDR3 DNA sequence: TGTGCCAGCAGCGTAGATGAGGGTCCCTACGAGCAGTACTTC. Translating it yields CASSVDEGPYEQYF. Based on the CDR3 plus reference TRBV9 and TRBJ2-7, the full variable domain is DSGVTQTPKHLITATGQRVTLRCSPRSGDLSVYWYQQSLDQGLQFLIQYYNGEERAKGNILERFSAQQFPDLHSELNLSSLELGDSALYFCASSVDEGPYEQYFGPGTRLTVT.

The chain combines TRBV19 with TRBJ1-5; no reliable D call. V was clipped by 7 bases and J by 3 bases, with 13 bases between them. Germline values: CDR1 LNHDA, CDR2 SQIVND (reference sequence). CDR3 length: 14 residues. Written as DNA, the CDR3 is TGTGCCAGTACCCGAGGGCAGATCAATCAGCCCCAGCATTTT. The encoded protein is CASTRGQINQPQHF.

This sequence joins TRBV18 and TRBJ1-4, with TRBD1 matching over 10 bases. The CDR3 covers 18 residues. From germline, CDR1 is KGHSH and CDR2 LQKENI. The ends lost 0 bases at V and 2 bases at J; junction bases unmatched: 6. DNA of the CDR3: TGTGCCAGCTCACCACCGTCCCGGGACAGGGGTACTAATGAAAAACTGTTTTTT. Its translation is CASSPPSRDRGTNEKLFF.

This chain links TRBV6-5 with TRBJ1-2; tentatively, D is TRBD1 (6 bases). CDR3 length: 16 amino acids. Trimming removed 0 bases at V and 4 bases at J, with 15 bases between. Germline CDR1 and CDR2: MNHEY and SVGAGI. For the CDR3, the DNA is TGTGCCAGCAGTTACTCCCTAGGGGGTATCGGCTATGGCTACACCTTC. This encodes CASSYSLGGIGYGYTF.

The CDR3 loop reads CASSAGTGGSPLHF. In DNA, the CDR3 is TGTGCCAGCAGCGCCGGGACAGGGGGTTCACCCCTCCACTTT. The chain is built from TRBV11-1 and TRBJ1-6, with 11 nucleotides matching TRBD1. CDR1 SGHAT and CDR2 FQDESV come from the germline V gene (reference sequence). This CDR3 is 14 amino acids long. The ends lost 5 bases at V and 9 bases at J; junction bases unmatched: 3.

This clone came up once. This chain connects TRBV19 to TRBJ1-1; D is unresolved. Trimming cost V 5 bases and J 8 bases, with 12 bases left between them. Germline V CDR1 and CDR2: LNHDA, SQIVND (reference sequence). The CDR3 consists of 12 residues. The CDR3 DNA reads TGTGCCAGTAGTCCCGTACGCGGCGAAGCTTTCTTT. It yields the protein CASSPVRGEAFF.

This chain connects TRBV5-6 to TRBJ1-1, with D perhaps matching TRBD1 (5 bases). CDR1 is SGHDT and CDR2 is YYEEEE in the germline V gene. This CDR3 contains 15 residues. V was cut by 3 bases and J by 0 bases, with 12 bases left in between. The CDR3 DNA reads as TGTGCCAGCAGCTCCCCGACAGACATGAACACTGAAGCTTTCTTT. Translation: CASSSPTDMNTEAFF.

This clone occurred a few times. V usage is TRBV9 and J usage is TRBJ1-1; no clear D gene. With 0 bases removed from V and 5 bases from J, the gap between germline ends came to 14 bases. The CDR3 is 15 residues long. Looked up from germline, CDR1 is SGDLS and CDR2 is YYNGEE. In nucleotides, the CDR3 is TGTGCCAGCAGCGTAGAAGGAGCATTGGCAACTGAAGCTTTCTTT. Translated: CASSVEGALATEAFF. The entire variable domain, with the rest obtained from reference TRBV9 and TRBJ1-1, is as follows: DSGVTQTPKHLITATGQRVTLRCSPRSGDLSVYWYQQSLDQGLQFLIQYYNGEERAKGNILERFSAQQFPDLHSELNLSSLELGDSALYFCASSVEGALATEAFFGQGTRLTVV.

The chain combines TRBV5-1 with TRBJ1-1, with D tentatively TRBD1 (6 bases). The CDR3 is made up of 14 amino acids. Trimming removed 5 bases at V and 1 base at J, with 12 bases between. Germline V gene sequence: CDR1 SGHRS, CDR2 YFSETQ. In nucleotides, the CDR3 is TGCGCCAGCAGTCAGGCAGGGGCGAACACTGAAGCTTTCTTT. This codes for CASSQAGANTEAFF. The full variable domain, rest sourced from reference TRBV5-1 and TRBJ1-1, is KAGVTQTPRYLIKTRGQQVTLSCSPISGHRSVSWYQQTPGQGLQFLFEYFSETQRNKGNFPGRFSGRQFSNSRSEMNVSTLELGDSALYLCASSQAGANTEAFFGQGTRLTVV.